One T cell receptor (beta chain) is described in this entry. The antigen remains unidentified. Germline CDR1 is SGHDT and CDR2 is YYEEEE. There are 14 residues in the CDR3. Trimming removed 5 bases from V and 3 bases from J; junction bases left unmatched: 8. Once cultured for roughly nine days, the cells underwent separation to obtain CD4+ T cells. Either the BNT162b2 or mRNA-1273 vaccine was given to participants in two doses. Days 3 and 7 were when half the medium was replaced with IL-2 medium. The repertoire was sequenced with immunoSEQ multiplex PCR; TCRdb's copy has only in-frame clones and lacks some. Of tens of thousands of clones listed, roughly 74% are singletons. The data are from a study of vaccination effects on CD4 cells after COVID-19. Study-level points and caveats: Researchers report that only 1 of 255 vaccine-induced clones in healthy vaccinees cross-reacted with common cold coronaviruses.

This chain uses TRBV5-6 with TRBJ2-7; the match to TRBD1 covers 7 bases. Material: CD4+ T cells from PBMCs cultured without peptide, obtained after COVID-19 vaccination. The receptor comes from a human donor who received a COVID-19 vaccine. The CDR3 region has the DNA TGTGCCAGCAGGGTGGGGACAGAGCTCTACGAGCAGTACGTC. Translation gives CASRVGTELYEQYV.